This T cell receptor (beta chain) emerged from a study of T cell responses to AZD1222 COVID-19 vaccine. The CDR3 loop spans 17 amino acids. Germline CDR1 reads KGHDR; CDR2 reads SFDVKD. V was trimmed by 3 bases and J by 1 base, leaving 16 bases between them. Method: immunoSEQ multiplex PCR; TCRdb's copy keeps in-frame clones and lacks some. Of 95,000 to 100,000 clones in the sample, about 82% are singletons; the top ten hold 1.2% to 1.5%. The TCR was taken from an adult in good health. The chain combines TRBV24-1 with TRBJ2-3; D perhaps matches TRBD2 (6 bases). The material was peripheral blood, obtained on day 0 of AZD1222 vaccination. For the CDR3, the DNA is TGTGCCACCAGTGATCCGACCCGGGGGAGGCGCACAGATACGCAGTATTTT. This encodes CATSDPTRGRRTDTQYF.